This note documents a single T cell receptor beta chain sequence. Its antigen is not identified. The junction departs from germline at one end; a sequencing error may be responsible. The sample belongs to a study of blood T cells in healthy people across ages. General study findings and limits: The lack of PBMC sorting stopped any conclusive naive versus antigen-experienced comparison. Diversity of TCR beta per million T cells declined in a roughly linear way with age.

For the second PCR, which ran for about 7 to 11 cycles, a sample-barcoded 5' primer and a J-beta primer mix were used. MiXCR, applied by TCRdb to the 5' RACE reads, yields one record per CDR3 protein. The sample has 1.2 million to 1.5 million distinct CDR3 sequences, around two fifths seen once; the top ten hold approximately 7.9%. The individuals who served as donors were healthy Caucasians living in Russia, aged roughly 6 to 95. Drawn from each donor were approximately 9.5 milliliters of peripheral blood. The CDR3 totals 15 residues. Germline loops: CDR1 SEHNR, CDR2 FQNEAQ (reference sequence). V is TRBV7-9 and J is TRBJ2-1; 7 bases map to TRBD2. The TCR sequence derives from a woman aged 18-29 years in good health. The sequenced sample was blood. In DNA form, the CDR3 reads TGTGCCAGCAGCGCAACTAGCGAGGGTTACAAGGAGCAGTTCTTC. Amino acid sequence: CASSATSEGYKEQFF.